This T cell receptor beta chain was sequenced in a study of shared clonotypes between healthy human individuals. Overall study: The study used three CD4 naive, three CD4 memory, two CD8 naive and one CD8 memory plate per donor.

This clone was observed a single time. Its target is unknown. The V gene's germline CDR1 is MNHNY and CDR2 SVGAGI (reference sequence). The CDR3 is 14 residues long. V was clipped by 11 bases and J by 4 bases; unmatched bases: 12. Clones were sequenced by immunoSEQ multiplex PCR, and TCRdb holds only the in-frame ones, with some missing. The sample holds 800,000 to 950,000 clones, 96% seen once. Study-wide results and caveats: Relative to their counterparts shared across all four donors, non-shared clonotypes exhibited diminished generation probabilities.

As defined, naive CD8 cells were CD45RO-negative and positively selected for CCR7, with terminally differentiated effector memory CD45RA+ cells excluded. This clonotype originated in a young man in good health. Sequences were obtained from naive CD8+ T cells sorted from blood. This sequence joins TRBV6-6 and TRBJ2-5; 8 positions agree with TRBD2. This chain's CDR3 is CAASSAGGGETQYF. Written as DNA, the CDR3 is TGTGCCGCGTCCTCGGCGGGAGGAGGAGAGACCCAGTACTTC.